The rows below give T cell receptor beta chains drawn from one sample of a study of blood T cell repertoires in COVID-19. Clones were read by immunoSEQ multiplex PCR, and TCRdb kept only the in-frame ones, dropping some. The sample consists of about 50,000 clones, roughly 88% of them appearing once. The sample was peripheral blood. These receptor sequences come from a woman between 55 and 75 years old with acute or convalescent COVID-19. CDR3s include the opening cysteine and the closing phenylalanine or tryptophan. The D gene is left open where the match is weak. Some rows mark clone size as missing; the rest say once, few, many or name a class of expanded clone.

CDR3aa: CASSIVLADYEQYF
CDR3nt: TGTGCCAGTAGTATAGTCCTAGCGGACTACGAGCAGTACTTC
j_gene: TRBJ2-7
abundance: -
len: 14
d_gene: TRBD2
v_gene: TRBV19

CDR3aa: CASRNTNGNTIYF
CDR3nt: TGTGCCAGCAGAAACACAAACGGAAACACCATATATTTT
j_gene: TRBJ1-3
abundance: -
len: 13
d_gene: -
v_gene: TRBV28

CDR3aa: CASSLQGPQHF
CDR3nt: TGTGCCAGCAGTTTGCAGGGGCCCCAGCATTTT
j_gene: TRBJ1-5
abundance: once
len: 11
d_gene: -
v_gene: TRBV28

CDR3aa: CASSPNRATNEKLFF
CDR3nt: TGTGCCAGCAGCCCCAACCGGGCAACTAATGAAAAACTGTTTTTT
j_gene: TRBJ1-4
abundance: -
len: 15
d_gene: -
v_gene: TRBV3-1/TRBV3-2

CDR3aa: CAWDRGPGSNQPQHF
CDR3nt: TGTGCCTGGGACCGAGGGCCAGGAAGCAATCAGCCCCAGCATTTT
j_gene: TRBJ1-5
abundance: few
len: 15
d_gene: -
v_gene: TRBV30

CDR3aa: CASSSVSPLHF
CDR3nt: TGTGCCAGCAGTTCAGTTTCACCCCTCCACTTT
j_gene: TRBJ1-6
abundance: -
len: 11
d_gene: -
v_gene: TRBV12-3/TRBV12-4

CDR3aa: CASSVEGDTQYF
CDR3nt: TGTGCCAGCAGCGTAGAGGGGGATACGCAGTATTTT
j_gene: TRBJ2-3
abundance: once
len: 12
d_gene: -
v_gene: TRBV9

CDR3aa: CASSRVGGELFF
CDR3nt: TGTGCCAGCAGTAGAGTCGGCGGGGAGCTGTTTTTT
j_gene: TRBJ2-2
abundance: -
len: 12
d_gene: -
v_gene: TRBV6-6

CDR3aa: CASTGQGADTEAFF
CDR3nt: TGTGCCAGCACCGGACAGGGGGCCGACACTGAAGCTTTCTTT
j_gene: TRBJ1-1
abundance: -
len: 14
d_gene: TRBD1
v_gene: TRBV3-1/TRBV3-2

CDR3aa: CASSVGGYTGELFF
CDR3nt: TGTGCCAGCAGCGTAGGGGGCTACACCGGGGAGCTGTTTTTT
j_gene: TRBJ2-2
abundance: once
len: 14
d_gene: -
v_gene: TRBV9

CDR3aa: CASSNSRYEQYF
CDR3nt: TGTGCCAGTAGTAACAGTCGGTACGAGCAGTACTTC
j_gene: TRBJ2-7
abundance: -
len: 12
d_gene: -
v_gene: TRBV19

CDR3aa: CASSQGKSGSSADTQYF
CDR3nt: TGTGCCAGCAGCCAAGGCAAATCCGGGAGCTCAGCAGATACGCAGTATTTT
j_gene: TRBJ2-3
abundance: few
len: 17
d_gene: -
v_gene: TRBV3-1/TRBV3-2

CDR3aa: CASSESLTHTEAFF
CDR3nt: TGTGCCAGCAGTGAGAGCCTCACGCACACTGAAGCTTTCTTT
j_gene: TRBJ1-1
abundance: -
len: 14
d_gene: -
v_gene: TRBV6-1

CDR3aa: CASSQDRDGEQYF
CDR3nt: TGCGCCAGCAGCCAGGACAGGGACGGGGAGCAGTACTTC
j_gene: TRBJ2-7
abundance: -
len: 13
d_gene: TRBD1
v_gene: TRBV4-1

CDR3aa: CASSLGQGFTAEAFF
CDR3nt: TGTGCCAGCAGTTTGGGACAGGGTTTTACCGCTGAAGCTTTCTTT
j_gene: TRBJ1-1
abundance: -
len: 15
d_gene: TRBD1
v_gene: TRBV6-5

CDR3aa: CASSRTGGSVRPLHF
CDR3nt: TGTGCCAGCAGCCGGACAGGGGGTTCAGTAAGACCCCTCCACTTT
j_gene: TRBJ1-6
abundance: -
len: 15
d_gene: TRBD1
v_gene: TRBV3-1/TRBV3-2

CDR3aa: CASSLLYGGGSTTYEQYF
CDR3nt: TGTGCCAGCAGCTTATTGTACGGGGGTGGTAGCACCACGTACGAGCAGTACTTC
j_gene: TRBJ2-7
abundance: -
len: 18
d_gene: -
v_gene: TRBV7-6

CDR3aa: CASSSLAGGNNEQYF
CDR3nt: TGTGCCAGCAGCTCTCTAGCGGGAGGGAACAACGAGCAGTACTTC
j_gene: TRBJ2-7
abundance: few
len: 15
d_gene: TRBD2
v_gene: TRBV7-2

CDR3aa: CASGTGLSEAFF
CDR3nt: TGTGCCAGCGGGACAGGGCTTTCTGAAGCTTTCTTT
j_gene: TRBJ1-1
abundance: -
len: 12
d_gene: TRBD1
v_gene: TRBV25-1

CDR3aa: CASSLGGSNTGELFF
CDR3nt: TGTGCCAGCAGCTTAGGGGGGTCCAACACCGGGGAGCTGTTTTTT
j_gene: TRBJ2-2
abundance: few
len: 15
d_gene: -
v_gene: TRBV7-3

CDR3aa: CASTPPGTGNTEAFF
CDR3nt: TGTGCCAGCACCCCTCCCGGGACAGGGAACACTGAAGCTTTCTTT
j_gene: TRBJ1-1
abundance: -
len: 15
d_gene: TRBD1
v_gene: TRBV6-6

CDR3aa: CASSRTPSYGYTF
CDR3nt: TGTGCCAGTAGTAGAACACCCTCCTATGGCTACACCTTC
j_gene: TRBJ1-2
abundance: -
len: 13
d_gene: -
v_gene: TRBV19

CDR3aa: CASSARGGRYSNQPQHF
CDR3nt: TGTGCCAGCAGCGCAAGGGGTGGACGCTATAGCAATCAGCCCCAGCATTTT
j_gene: TRBJ1-5
abundance: -
len: 17
d_gene: -
v_gene: TRBV2

CDR3aa: CASGSGTGHGYTF
CDR3nt: TGTGCCAGCGGATCTGGGACAGGGCATGGCTACACCTTC
j_gene: TRBJ1-2
abundance: -
len: 13
d_gene: TRBD1
v_gene: TRBV12-3/TRBV12-4

CDR3aa: CASSYQGATNEKLFF
CDR3nt: TGTGCCAGCAGCTACCAGGGGGCGACTAATGAAAAACTGTTTTTT
j_gene: TRBJ1-4
abundance: -
len: 15
d_gene: TRBD1
v_gene: TRBV7-2

CDR3aa: CASSEGRNSPLHF
CDR3nt: TGTGCCAGCAGTGAGGGGCGGAATTCACCCCTCCACTTT
j_gene: TRBJ1-6
abundance: -
len: 13
d_gene: -
v_gene: TRBV25-1

CDR3aa: CASSVGTVSTDTQYF
CDR3nt: TGTGCCAGCAGCGTAGGGACAGTTAGCACAGATACGCAGTATTTT
j_gene: TRBJ2-3
abundance: -
len: 15
d_gene: -
v_gene: TRBV9

CDR3aa: CASSLVSGGVVGNGYTF
CDR3nt: TGTGCCAGCAGCTTGGTGTCAGGGGGCGTGGTAGGCAATGGCTACACCTTC
j_gene: TRBJ1-2
abundance: -
len: 17
d_gene: TRBD1
v_gene: TRBV5-4

CDR3aa: CASSQEWGGNQPQHF
CDR3nt: TGTGCCAGCAGCCAAGAATGGGGAGGCAATCAGCCCCAGCATTTT
j_gene: TRBJ1-5
abundance: -
len: 15
d_gene: -
v_gene: TRBV3-1/TRBV3-2

CDR3aa: CASSVDLRGQGARGELFF
CDR3nt: TGTGCCAGCAGCGTAGATCTGCGGGGACAGGGGGCGCGAGGGGAGCTGTTTTTT
j_gene: TRBJ2-2
abundance: -
len: 18
d_gene: TRBD1
v_gene: TRBV9

CDR3aa: CASSWGARVTNEKLFF
CDR3nt: TGTGCCAGCAGCTGGGGCGCCAGGGTCACTAATGAAAAACTGTTTTTT
j_gene: TRBJ1-4
abundance: -
len: 16
d_gene: -
v_gene: TRBV5-6

CDR3aa: CASSLEGTGGAYEQYF
CDR3nt: TGCGCCAGCAGCTTGGAAGGGACAGGGGGTGCCTACGAGCAGTACTTC
j_gene: TRBJ2-7
abundance: -
len: 16
d_gene: TRBD1
v_gene: TRBV5-1

CDR3aa: CATSSEVSNQPQHF
CDR3nt: TGTGCCACCAGCAGTGAGGTTAGCAATCAGCCCCAGCATTTT
j_gene: TRBJ1-5
abundance: -
len: 14
d_gene: -
v_gene: TRBV15

CDR3aa: CASTLRGGRGVKLFF
CDR3nt: TGTGCCAGCACCCTCCGAGGAGGGAGGGGTGTAAAACTGTTTTTT
j_gene: TRBJ1-4
abundance: few
len: 15
d_gene: -
v_gene: TRBV28

CDR3aa: CASSLGGPRGRMIDTQYF
CDR3nt: TGTGCCAGCAGCTTAGGGGGTCCTCGCGGGAGGATGATAGATACGCAGTATTTT
j_gene: TRBJ2-3
abundance: -
len: 18
d_gene: TRBD2
v_gene: TRBV7-9

CDR3aa: CASSLPLAGNTQYF
CDR3nt: TGTGCCAGCAGCCTCCCACTAGCTGGGAATACGCAGTATTTT
j_gene: TRBJ2-3
abundance: -
len: 14
d_gene: -
v_gene: TRBV5-4

CDR3aa: CASSESTPQGTGNEKLFF
CDR3nt: TGCGCCAGCAGTGAGTCGACTCCGCAGGGGACAGGTAATGAAAAACTGTTTTTT
j_gene: TRBJ1-4
abundance: -
len: 18
d_gene: TRBD1
v_gene: TRBV10-1

CDR3aa: CASSAQTLATEAFF
CDR3nt: TGTGCCAGCAGCGCCCAGACGCTAGCCACTGAAGCTTTCTTT
j_gene: TRBJ1-1
abundance: once
len: 14
d_gene: -
v_gene: TRBV9

CDR3aa: CASSEGQGAWGPGYTF
CDR3nt: TGTGCCAGCAGTGAGGGACAGGGGGCATGGGGACCGGGCTACACCTTC
j_gene: TRBJ1-2
abundance: -
len: 16
d_gene: TRBD1
v_gene: TRBV6-1

CDR3aa: CASSLRLAGGRNEQFF
CDR3nt: TGTGCCAGCAGCCTACGACTAGCGGGGGGGCGTAATGAGCAGTTCTTC
j_gene: TRBJ2-1
abundance: -
len: 16
d_gene: TRBD2
v_gene: TRBV7-8

CDR3aa: CASSWGQGATEAFF
CDR3nt: TGCGCCAGCAGCTGGGGACAGGGGGCGACTGAAGCTTTCTTT
j_gene: TRBJ1-1
abundance: -
len: 14
d_gene: TRBD1
v_gene: TRBV5-1

CDR3aa: CASRPDNSYEQYF
CDR3nt: TGTGCCAGCAGGCCCGACAACTCCTACGAGCAGTACTTC
j_gene: TRBJ2-7
abundance: -
len: 13
d_gene: -
v_gene: TRBV12-3/TRBV12-4

CDR3aa: CASSERGGLSGYTF
CDR3nt: TGTGCCAGCAGTGAAAGAGGCGGACTCTCTGGCTACACCTTC
j_gene: TRBJ1-2
abundance: few
len: 14
d_gene: -
v_gene: TRBV2

CDR3aa: CASSPALAPTYTQYF
CDR3nt: TGTGCCAGCTCACCCGCACTAGCACCCACATATACGCAGTATTTT
j_gene: TRBJ2-3
abundance: -
len: 15
d_gene: -
v_gene: TRBV18

CDR3aa: CASGPGRTGGEKLFF
CDR3nt: TGCGCCAGCGGTCCTGGCCGGACAGGCGGTGAAAAACTGTTTTTT
j_gene: TRBJ1-4
abundance: few
len: 15
d_gene: TRBD1
v_gene: TRBV4-1

CDR3aa: CSVAKGTSYGYTF
CDR3nt: TGCAGCGTTGCTAAAGGTACTAGCTATGGCTACACCTTC
j_gene: TRBJ1-2
abundance: -
len: 13
d_gene: -
v_gene: TRBV29-1

CDR3aa: CASSDRGLGKNSPLHF
CDR3nt: TGCGCCAGCAGTGACCGAGGACTTGGGAAGAATTCACCCCTCCACTTT
j_gene: TRBJ1-6
abundance: -
len: 16
d_gene: -
v_gene: TRBV10-2

CDR3aa: CASITGGRTEAFF
CDR3nt: TGTGCCAGTATCACAGGGGGGAGGACTGAAGCTTTCTTT
j_gene: TRBJ1-1
abundance: -
len: 13
d_gene: TRBD1
v_gene: TRBV19

CDR3aa: CAWSGPLSTFTGVDGYTF
CDR3nt: TGTGCCTGGAGTGGACCTCTATCGACCTTTACAGGGGTGGATGGCTACACCTTC
j_gene: TRBJ1-2
abundance: -
len: 18
d_gene: TRBD1
v_gene: TRBV30

CDR3aa: CASSREFF
CDR3nt: TGTGCCAGCAGCCGAGAGTTCTTC
j_gene: TRBJ2-1
abundance: -
len: 8
d_gene: -
v_gene: TRBV27

CDR3aa: CASSVGPPRGQNTEAFF
CDR3nt: TGTGCCAGCAGCGTCGGGCCCCCAAGGGGACAAAACACTGAAGCTTTCTTT
j_gene: TRBJ1-1
abundance: once
len: 17
d_gene: -
v_gene: TRBV7-6

CDR3aa: CASSPPGGSGANVLTF
CDR3nt: TGCGCCAGCAGTCCCCCAGGGGGGTCTGGGGCCAACGTCCTGACTTTC
j_gene: TRBJ2-6
abundance: -
len: 16
d_gene: -
v_gene: TRBV23-1

CDR3aa: CASSPRGNYGYTF
CDR3nt: TGTGCCAGCAGCCCAAGAGGTAACTATGGCTACACCTTC
j_gene: TRBJ1-2
abundance: -
len: 13
d_gene: -
v_gene: TRBV9

CDR3aa: CAIRDRGGALDGYTF
CDR3nt: TGTGCCATCAGAGACAGGGGAGGGGCTTTGGATGGCTACACCTTC
j_gene: TRBJ1-2
abundance: -
len: 15
d_gene: TRBD1
v_gene: TRBV10-3

CDR3aa: CASKSQASSYEQFF
CDR3nt: TGTGCCAGTAAATCGCAAGCTAGCAGCTATGAGCAGTTCTTC
j_gene: TRBJ2-1
abundance: -
len: 14
d_gene: -
v_gene: TRBV19